This T cell receptor (beta chain) was captured in a study of shared clonotypes between healthy human individuals (dated by TCRdb to the early 2020s). Describing the broader study: The cohort comprised two women and three men aged 18 to 49 years. For each donor, three plates each were used for CD4 naive and CD4 memory, two plates were used for CD8 naive, and one plate was used for CD8 memory. To estimate repertoire size and how much clonotype sharing occurs between individuals, the study deeply sequenced the blood TCR repertoires of about five healthy adults. Different laboratories and diverse techniques were used to prepare libraries and sequence TCR repertoires, to increase sequencing depth and limit assay-specific biases. Each donor's leukapheresis produced roughly between roughly 0.85 and 10 billion PBMCs. Broader findings and caveats from the paper: Estimated clonotype richness was generally larger for naive than for memory subsets. Compared with non-shared clonotypes, clonotypes shared by all four sorted-subset donors had higher generation probabilities. Because the study included a small number of donors, the genetic and exposure-history diversity represented was limited. Across a few donors, approximately 5% of naive CD4, approximately 4% of naive CD8, around 2.5% of memory CD4, and roughly 0.41% of memory CD8 clonotypes were shared. Rarefaction of sorted-subset datasets indicated incomplete sequencing despite the large sequencing depth. Pairwise subsampling led to the expectation that sequencing depth would affect the degree of clonotype sharing among donors. Only blood was sampled, and tissue TCR repertoires likely differ from those in blood.

The CDR3 sequence holds 17 residues, the cysteine and phenylalanine included. Only CDR3 DNA remains: 51 bases, in frame from the first base. Sequences SQVTM (CDR1) and ANQGSEA (CDR2) are obtained from the germline V gene. Here V drops 1 base and J drops 4 bases, and the junction holds 15 bases not matched to any gene. The donors were healthy, HIV-negative adults with no recently reported acute infections or vaccinations. Only Caucasian adults living in Nashville, Tennessee, USA were represented among the donors. Magnetic negative selection was used to enrich CD4+ T cells, after which naive cells were positively selected on CD45RA and the negative fraction became the memory subset. Blood was collected by leukapheresis, and PBMCs were isolated by Ficoll-Histopaque density gradient centrifugation and then cryopreserved in liquid nitrogen vapor phase. Analytical flow cytometry was used to check the purity and quantity of every magnetically sorted T cell population. Each sorted fraction had its genomic DNA isolated and then quantified by UV absorbance on a Nanodrop 2000c.

TCR CDR3 regions were amplified from genomic DNA by multiplex PCR using the deep immunoSEQ assay. Genomic DNA extracted from each cell subset was distributed evenly over all wells of several immunoSEQ 96-well plates, and each plate served as one replicate. For sorted subsets, about 220 ng of genomic DNA, equivalent to roughly 30,000 T cell genomes, went into each replicate PCR. Purified libraries were quantified with a Qubit 3.0 fluorometer, sized on a Bioanalyzer 2100, and re-quantified with the KAPA Library Quantification kit. Each immunoSEQ 96-well plate was sequenced on its own single-read 150-cycle Illumina NextSeq 550 flow cell. As for how the authors treated the data: Because the immunoSEQ output included only junctional sequences and no quality scores, the filtering could not be the same as the filtering used for full-length reads. Sequences were annotated with PyIR, a Python wrapper for IgBLAST v1.9, using IMGT germline references to assign V/J genes and CDR3. Reads with weak V/J assignments (E-value above 1e-6), missing CDR3, stop codons, out-of-frame junctions, or ambiguous translated residues were removed. V3J clonotypes were defined by identical inferred V gene, J gene, and CDR3 amino acid sequence. To compute the percentage overlap between repertoires, the number of shared unique clonotypes was divided by the size of the smaller repertoire. Richness of each repertoire was evaluated using RTK rarefaction, the Chao1 estimator, and Recon v2.1 estimates of unobserved clonotypes. For all TCRbeta clonotypes obtained by the gDNA method from four donors, generation probabilities were computed with OLGA. In TCRdb, the immuneACCESS table is reduced to in-frame sequences with V and J assigned. These tables do not hold every clone; where another copy was compared, an unresolved V gene accounts for under half, and the others remain unexplained. That table furnishes V, J and clone size, whereas the DNA furnished D and trimming. The sample table lists some 200,000 clones, 50% to 80% of them with a count of one. The top ten hold roughly 10% of the sample.

To note about this clone: This clone's antigen is unknown. Base quality data are lacking; no much larger clone is found one base away.

The TCR originated in a young man in good health. The chain couples TRBV29-1 to TRBJ2-7; TRBD2 matches 8 bases in the middle. The sample consisted of memory CD4+ T cells sorted from blood. The cell subset or site tag for this specimen amounts to: CD45RA-negative fraction. The CDR3 region reads CSVEAGLGFGGAYEQYF. In nucleotide form, the sequence is TGCAGCGTTGAAGCCGGCCTCGGATTCGGGGGGGCATACGAGCAGTACTTC.